A selection of T cell receptor beta chains follows, all from one sample in a study of T cell repertoires in cytomegalovirus infection. From the reads, TCRdb called clonotypes with MiXCR, one entry per CDR3 protein. The data show a few hundred thousand distinct CDR3 sequences, with 26% seen just once and less than 15% held by the top ten. Sequenced sample: PBMCs. The origin of the receptors is a human donor in good health (CMV status not recorded). Some clones in this sample may be carry-over from other donors' samples. The CDR3 runs from the conserved cysteine through the conserved F or W. D genes are given only for firm matches. Not every row has a clone size; where given, it reads once, few, many or a size class.

V gene	clone size	D gene	J gene	CDR3 protein	CDR3 DNA
TRBV7-2	few	-	TRBJ1-3	CASSLDGRGAGNTIYF	TGTGCCAGCAGCTTAGACGGGCGAGGGGCTGGAAACACCATATATTTT
TRBV7-2	-	TRBD1	TRBJ1-2	CASSKNPGQGMYGYTF	TGTGCCAGCAGCAAGAATCCGGGACAGGGGATGTATGGCTACACCTTC
TRBV7-8	many	-	TRBJ1-1	CASSLVGAEAFF	TGTGCCAGCAGCTTAGTCGGGGCTGAAGCTTTCTTT
TRBV24-1	-	-	TRBJ2-4	CATSDAPSEAKNIQYF	TGTGCCACCTCCGATGCTCCTTCGGAAGCCAAAAACATTCAGTACTTC
TRBV7-2	many	-	TRBJ2-2	CASSRKRGSAGELFF	TGTGCCAGCAGCAGAAAAAGGGGGTCCGCCGGGGAGCTGTTTTTT
TRBV5-6	-	TRBD1	TRBJ2-1	CASTRSRTGYNEQFF	TGTGCCAGCACCAGGTCCAGGACAGGCTACAATGAGCAGTTCTTC
TRBV19	few	TRBD1	TRBJ2-3	CASRLVGGGSTDTQYF	TGTGCCAGTCGTCTGGTAGGGGGCGGTAGCACAGATACGCAGTATTTT
TRBV7-3	-	TRBD2	TRBJ2-1	CASSPLAVASNEQFF	TGTGCCAGCAGCCCACTAGCGGTAGCTTCCAATGAGCAGTTCTTC
TRBV9	few	TRBD2	TRBJ2-1	CASSVGLAGGPNEQFF	TGTGCCAGCAGCGTAGGGCTAGCGGGAGGGCCGAATGAGCAGTTCTTC
TRBV7-2	many	-	TRBJ2-3	CASSPGISDTQYF	TGTGCCAGCAGCCCCGGTATCTCAGATACGCAGTATTTT
TRBV6-1	few	-	TRBJ2-1	CASVPRGGYNEQFF	TGTGCCAGCGTACCGAGGGGTGGCTACAATGAGCAGTTCTTC
TRBV6-1	few	-	TRBJ2-5	CASSGGAKETQYF	TGTGCCAGCAGTGGGGGGGCTAAAGAGACCCAGTACTTC
TRBV27	few	-	TRBJ1-1	CASSSFGWYGGGNNTEAFF	TGTGCCAGCAGTTCATTCGGATGGTATGGAGGGGGTAACAACACTGAAGCTTTCTTT
TRBV7-2	many	TRBD1	TRBJ1-2	CASSGRDRQLYGYTF	TGTGCCAGCAGCGGCCGGGACAGACAACTCTATGGCTACACCTTC
TRBV7-9	few	-	TRBJ2-5	CASSPNLWETQYF	TGTGCCAGCAGCCCTAACCTCTGGGAGACCCAGTACTTC
TRBV11-2	-	-	TRBJ1-2	CASSSAPFGVDTF	TGTGCCAGCAGCTCCGCACCTTTCGGGGTGGACACCTTC
TRBV6-5	-	TRBD2	TRBJ2-1	CASSYLLAGEGADNEQFF	TGTGCCAGCAGTTATTTACTAGCGGGAGAGGGGGCTGACAATGAGCAGTTCTTC
TRBV20-1	-	-	TRBJ2-1	CSARGTGLGEQFF	TGCAGTGCTAGAGGGACTGGTCTCGGTGAGCAGTTCTTC
TRBV19	-	-	TRBJ1-4	CASRLDRSTNEKLFF	TGTGCCAGTAGACTCGACAGGTCAACTAATGAAAAACTGTTTTTT
TRBV6-5	few	TRBD1	TRBJ1-5	CASSLGAGGTSNQPQHF	TGTGCCAGCAGTTTGGGAGCAGGGGGCACGAGCAATCAGCCCCAGCATTTT
TRBV19	once	TRBD1	TRBJ1-1	CASSMTGDPEAFF	TGTGCCAGTAGTATGACAGGGGATCCAGAAGCTTTCTTT
TRBV7-2	many	TRBD2	TRBJ2-3	CASSPQAGSTDTQYF	TGTGCCAGCAGCCCACAAGCGGGAAGCACAGATACGCAGTATTTT
TRBV11-2	many	TRBD2	TRBJ2-1	CASSAGLAGGAYNEQFF	TGTGCCAGCAGCGCGGGACTAGCGGGAGGGGCCTACAATGAGCAGTTCTTC
TRBV20-1	-	-	TRBJ1-2	CSVREGARWGYTF	TGCAGTGTCAGGGAAGGTGCCCGTTGGGGCTACACCTTC